This TCR beta chain was captured by sequencing in a study of post-analysis software for immune sequencing data (dated by TCRdb to between 2014 and 2017). About the full investigation: Disease courses on record covered relapsing-remitting, secondary progressive and progressive-relapsing multiple sclerosis, though some patients had no subtype annotation. The multiple sclerosis patient repertoires were compared with about a dozen previously published healthy control repertoires from donors aged about 6 to 26 years. A subset of samples was prepared in parallel using single-end sample barcoding, then pooled and co-amplified after Illumina adapter ligation.

Broad study findings and their caveats: Strong co-clustering of samples prepared in the same batch was shown by direct clustering with F measure, prompting a batch-effect correction. Normalized Chao1 diversity was significantly lower in multiple sclerosis patients than controls, suggesting substantial peripheral T-cell clonal expansion. The multiple sclerosis patient group was slightly younger than the control group. Roughly 5 TRBV segments, including TRBV5-6, TRBV5-1 and TRBV20-1, were significantly more frequent in patients than controls.

To demonstrate the VDJtools post-analysis software, TCR beta repertoires were profiled from the peripheral blood of some 12 young patients with multiple sclerosis. The multiple sclerosis patients were children and adolescents between roughly 6 and 16 years of age. The germline V gene (reference sequence) yields DFQATT for CDR1 and SNEGSKA for CDR2. Including the terminal cysteine and phenylalanine, the CDR3 comprises 12 residues. CDR3 DNA only is kept here, 36 bases in frame from base 1. As to this clonotype: Its antigen remains unidentified. A junction end diverges from the germline sequence, so it may reflect a read error.

The receptor library was made with PCR. The sample was run on an Illumina HiSeq 2500. To reduce PCR and sequencing biases, unique molecular identifiers were incorporated into the TCR beta cDNA libraries. Per 1 to 10 million input T cells, roughly 500,000 cDNA molecules were obtained, such that each molecule approximated one T cell. The same protocol used for the earlier healthy control dataset was applied to prepare and sequence the patient libraries. Within a given batch, samples were prepared together, multiplexed and sequenced on the same HiSeq lane. From the authors' description of their analysis: MIGEC handled the raw barcoded reads, throwing out single-read molecular identifier groups before consensus assembly and CDR3 extraction. Clonotype tables were post-analysed with VDJtools, normalizing diversity by down-sampling all datasets to the smallest sample size. In repertoire overlap clustering, CDR3 amino acid sequences, but not nucleotide sequences, were matched to correct batch-related cross-sample contamination. Through fastp at Q25 and MiXCR, TCRdb rebuilt clones from the public reads, retaining in-frame beta chains. Every CDR3 protein is listed once, alongside the most common genes and DNA of its rows. Here the V and J calls rest on TCRdb's processing, not on the authors' analysis. Present in this sample are about 400,000 distinct CDR3 sequences, about a third of which were seen just once. The top ten clones comprise roughly 12% of the sample.

Sequencing was done on a sample of blood. This sequence originates from a girl between 5 and 17 years old with multiple sclerosis. This sequence uses TRBV20-1 and TRBJ2-3, with the identity of the D gene unclear. The CDR3: CRARDHHDTQYF. In nucleotides, the sequence is TGCAGGGCTAGAGATCATCACGATACGCAGTATTTT.